A single sample gave rise to the 22 T cell receptor beta chains below, sequenced in a study of blood T cell repertoires in COVID-19. Clones were sequenced by immunoSEQ multiplex PCR, and TCRdb holds only the in-frame ones, with some missing. The sample records about 100,000 clones, nearly 90% being singletons. Source material: peripheral blood. All receptors derive from a woman older than 75 with acute or convalescent COVID-19.

The CDR3 here is CASSLRLTNNEQFF. CDR3 nucleotides: TGTGCCAGCAGCTTAAGACTCACCAACAATGAGCAGTTCTTC. The chain links TRBV7-9 to TRBJ2-1; D unresolved. The CDR3 spans 14 residues. Deletions cut 2 bases from V and 5 bases from J, with 10 bases between. The germline V gene has CDR1 SEHNR and CDR2 FQNEAQ (reference sequence).

The chain links TRBV29-1 to TRBJ2-1; 7 bases are shared with TRBD2. This CDR3 region has 10 residues. Losses at the gene ends were 7 bases for V and 11 bases for J; bases not matched to a gene: 5. The germline V gene has CDR1 SQVTM and CDR2 ANQGSEA. The CDR3 loop reads CSDSGTQQFF. CDR3 in DNA: TGCAGCGACAGCGGGACCCAGCAGTTCTTC.

The genes are TRBV6-6 and TRBJ2-5; 7 nucleotides align to TRBD2. Unmatched junction bases numbered 4, after V lost 2 bases and J lost 1 base. This CDR3 has 15 residues. Germline V gives CDR1 MNHNY, CDR2 SVGAGI (reference sequence). The chain's CDR3 is CASSYSGASQETQYF. CDR3 DNA: TGTGCCAGCAGTTACAGCGGGGCATCCCAAGAGACCCAGTACTTC.

The CDR3 reads CASSYSTRPTQNAGIYEQYF. CDR3 in DNA: TGTGCCAGCAGTTACTCGACTCGCCCTACCCAAAACGCGGGTATCTACGAGCAGTACTTC. The V and J genes are TRBV6-2 or TRBV6-3 and TRBJ2-7; TRBD2 is a possible D gene (5 bases). Germline CDR1 MNHEY, CDR2 SVGEGT. Trimming removed 0 bases from V and 3 bases from J, with 27 bases in between. The CDR3 totals 20 residues.

V is TRBV19 and J is TRBJ2-1, with 12 bases fitting TRBD2. CDR1 is LNHDA and CDR2 is SQIVND in the germline V gene (reference sequence). The CDR3 contains 16 residues. Losses at the gene ends were 3 bases for V and 9 bases for J; bases not matched to a gene: 9. CDR3 in amino acids: CASSMALAGGPFEQFF. As DNA, the CDR3 is TGTGCCAGTAGTATGGCCCTAGCGGGGGGGCCATTTGAGCAGTTCTTC.

The chain joins TRBV6-5 to TRBJ1-1; D is unresolved. This CDR3 contains 16 residues. Germline loops: CDR1 MNHEY, CDR2 SVGAGI. V lost 2 bases to trimming and J lost 3 bases, with 16 bases between them. This chain's CDR3 is CASSYGRAWYDTEAFF. CDR3 DNA: TGTGCCAGCAGTTACGGTAGAGCCTGGTACGACACTGAAGCTTTCTTT.

The V and J genes are TRBV5-4 and TRBJ2-3; a weak D match, TRBD2 (6 bases). Germline V gene lookup returns CDR1 SGHNT and CDR2 YYREEE (reference sequence). The CDR3 totals 15 residues. V was shortened by 4 bases and J by 2 bases, with 14 bases between the two germline ends. The CDR3 spells CASSPGLHPTDTQYF. CDR3 nucleotide sequence: TGTGCCAGCAGCCCGGGACTCCACCCCACAGATACGCAGTATTTT.

The chain recombines TRBV7-3 with TRBJ2-5; the match to TRBD2 covers 10 bases. The V gene end was trimmed by 4 bases and the J gene end by 2 bases; junction bases not matched to a gene: 4. Germline loops: CDR1 SGHTA, CDR2 FQGTGA. CDR3 length equals 15 residues. The CDR3 loop is CASSSSGGEQETQYF. CDR3 sequence (DNA): TGTGCCAGCAGCTCCAGCGGGGGGGAACAAGAGACCCAGTACTTC.

V usage is TRBV6-1 and J usage is TRBJ2-1, with 10 bases matching TRBD1. V was clipped by 3 bases and J by 6 bases; unmatched bases: 5. CDR3 length: 15 amino acids. Germline CDR1 and CDR2: MNHNS and SASEGT. The CDR3 sequence: CASSEAGQGFNEQFF. CDR3 DNA sequence: TGTGCCAGCAGTGAGGCGGGACAGGGGTTCAATGAGCAGTTCTTC.

V usage is TRBV30 and J usage is TRBJ2-7; D might be TRBD2 (6 bases). The CDR3 is 12 residues long. From germline, CDR1 is GTSNPN and CDR2 SVGIG (reference sequence). Trimming cost V 2 bases and J 6 bases, with 11 bases left between them. The CDR3 spells CAWSPGVGEQYF. In DNA form, the CDR3 reads TGTGCCTGGAGTCCGGGGGTTGGCGAGCAGTACTTC.

V usage is TRBV4-2 and J usage is TRBJ2-3; TRBD2 agrees at 7 bases. V dropped 1 base and J dropped 2; count of bases not matched to a gene: 6. Per germline, CDR1 LGHNA and CDR2 YNFKEQ. This CDR3 is 16 amino acids long. The CDR3 sequence: CASSQASGADTDTQYF. In DNA form, the CDR3 reads TGTGCCAGCAGCCAAGCGAGCGGGGCTGACACAGATACGCAGTATTTT.

The chain uses TRBV7-9 and TRBJ2-5; weak D call: TRBD2 (6 bases). The CDR3 contains 15 residues. With 3 bases removed from V and 3 bases from J, the gap between germline ends came to 14 bases. Looked up from germline, CDR1 is SEHNR and CDR2 is FQNEAQ (reference sequence). DNA of the CDR3: TGTGCCAGCAGCTTTCTCCCGCGGGGCAAAGAGACCCAGTACTTC. Protein sequence: CASSFLPRGKETQYF.

The chain combines TRBV11-3 with TRBJ2-1; D ambiguous. This CDR3 has 11 amino acids. In germline, CDR1 is SGHNT, CDR2 YENEEA. Trimming pared 5 bases from V and 6 bases from J, leaving 5 bases between. The CDR3 region has the DNA TGTGCCAGCAGCCGCAGCAATGAGCAGTTCTTC. Protein product: CASSRSNEQFF.

The CDR3 here is CASSLAQGAGNTIYF. Here the CDR3 DNA reads TGCGCCAGCAGCTTGGCACAGGGGGCTGGAAACACCATATATTTT. V usage is TRBV5-1 and J usage is TRBJ1-3, with 8 bases fitting TRBD1. V lost 0 bases, J lost 2 bases, and 1 base stayed unmatched. Germline assignment: CDR1 SGHRS and CDR2 YFSETQ. The CDR3 sequence is 15 residues long.

This clone occurred once. The chain has TRBV6-6 and TRBJ1-2; 12 bases agree with TRBD1. J lost 8 bases, V lost 3 bases, and 1 base had no gene match. CDR1 MNHNY and CDR2 SVGAGI come from the germline V gene (reference sequence). This CDR3 is built from 13 residues. The CDR3 is CASSYGTGGGYTF. As DNA, the CDR3 is TGTGCCAGCAGTTATGGGACAGGGGGCGGCTACACCTTC.

The V call is TRBV6-6, the J call TRBJ2-4; 7 bases agree with TRBD1. The V and J ends lost 7 bases and 15 bases, in that order; junction bases with no gene match: 12. Germline-derived CDR1 and CDR2 are MNHNY and SVGAGI (reference sequence). This CDR3 region has 12 residues. As DNA, the CDR3 is TGTGCCAGCACCCCTGACAGGGAAGTTTGGTACTTC. It yields the protein CASTPDREVWYF.

CDR3 region: CASRGGGPRNEQFF. CDR3 sequence (DNA): TGCGCCAGCAGGGGCGGGGGGCCGCGTAATGAGCAGTTCTTC. The rearrangement joins TRBV10-1 to TRBJ2-1; 8 nucleotides agree with TRBD2. Losses at the gene ends were 6 bases for V and 7 bases for J; bases not matched to a gene: 8. CDR1 and CDR2 from the germline V gene are WNHNN and SYGVQD (reference sequence). The CDR3 is made up of 14 amino acids.

V usage is TRBV9 and J usage is TRBJ2-5; 10 bases match TRBD2. From germline, CDR1 is SGDLS and CDR2 YYNGEE. V trimming: 0 bases; J trimming: 5 bases; junction bases outside the gene matches: 7. CDR3 size: 16 residues. CDR3 DNA sequence: TGTGCCAGCAGCGTAGGGGCTAGCGGGAGTTTGGAGACCCAGTACTTC. The encoded protein is CASSVGASGSLETQYF.

This chain connects TRBV28 to TRBJ1-5, with 7 bases lining up with TRBD1. CDR3 length: 15 amino acids. Germline-derived CDR1 and CDR2 are MDHEN and SYDVKM. V trimming: 6 bases; J trimming: 2 bases; junction bases outside the gene matches: 7. The CDR3 region is CASSPATGGNQPQHF. DNA of the CDR3: TGTGCCAGCAGCCCCGCTACAGGGGGCAATCAGCCCCAGCATTTT.

The CDR3 reads CASSLGREGDTQYF. The CDR3 DNA is TGCGCCAGCAGCTTGGGGCGGGAAGGTGATACGCAGTATTTT. The chain employs TRBV5-1 and TRBJ2-3, with TRBD2 as a possible D gene (6 bases). The germline gives CDR1 SGHRS, CDR2 YFSETQ. The length of the CDR3 is 14 residues. Trimming took off 0 bases at V and 6 bases at J, with 11 bases between the two ends.

V gene TRBV5-6 combines with J gene TRBJ1-2; 10 bases fit TRBD1. The V gene's germline CDR1 is SGHDT and CDR2 YYEEEE. V shed 3 bases and J 7 bases; nucleotides not matched to a gene: 6. The CDR3 sequence is 14 residues long. CDR3 sequence reads: CASSSDRGFFGYTF. CDR3 DNA sequence: TGTGCCAGCAGCTCGGACAGGGGGTTCTTTGGCTACACCTTC. The full variable domain, in which reference TRBV5-6 and TRBJ1-2 provide the parts outside the CDR3, is DAGVTQSPTHLIKTRGQQVTLRCSPKSGHDTVSWYQQALGQGPQFIFQYYEEEERQRGNFPDRFSGHQFPNYSSELNVNALLLGDSALYLCASSSDRGFFGYTFGSGTRLTVV.

This sequence joins TRBV10-3 and TRBJ1-1; 7 bases align to TRBD1. The CDR3 totals 10 residues. V trimming: 11 bases; J trimming: 8 bases; junction bases outside the gene matches: 5. Looked up from germline, CDR1 is ENHRY and CDR2 is SYGVKD. CDR3 DNA: TGTGCCTCCCGGGACAGAGAAGCTTTCTTT. Amino acids: CASRDREAFF.